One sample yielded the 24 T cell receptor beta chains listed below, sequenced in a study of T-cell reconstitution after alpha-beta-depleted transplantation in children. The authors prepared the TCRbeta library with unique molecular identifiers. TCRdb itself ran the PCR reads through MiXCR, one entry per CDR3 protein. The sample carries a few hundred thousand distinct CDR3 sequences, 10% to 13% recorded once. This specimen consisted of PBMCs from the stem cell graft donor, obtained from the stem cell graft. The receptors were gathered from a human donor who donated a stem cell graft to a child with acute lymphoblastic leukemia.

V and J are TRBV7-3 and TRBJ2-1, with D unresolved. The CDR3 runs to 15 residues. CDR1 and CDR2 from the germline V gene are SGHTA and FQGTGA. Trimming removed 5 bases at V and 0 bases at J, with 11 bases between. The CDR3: CASSLGFLSYNEQFF. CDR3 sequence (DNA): TGTGCCAGCAGCCTGGGGTTCCTCTCCTACAATGAGCAGTTCTTC.

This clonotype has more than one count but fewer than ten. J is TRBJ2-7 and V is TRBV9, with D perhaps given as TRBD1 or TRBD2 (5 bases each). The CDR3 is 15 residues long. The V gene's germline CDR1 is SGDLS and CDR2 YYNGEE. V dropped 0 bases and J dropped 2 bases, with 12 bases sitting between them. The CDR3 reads CASSVGRDGTYEQYF. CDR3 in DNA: TGTGCCAGCAGCGTAGGTCGGGACGGTACCTACGAGCAGTACTTC.

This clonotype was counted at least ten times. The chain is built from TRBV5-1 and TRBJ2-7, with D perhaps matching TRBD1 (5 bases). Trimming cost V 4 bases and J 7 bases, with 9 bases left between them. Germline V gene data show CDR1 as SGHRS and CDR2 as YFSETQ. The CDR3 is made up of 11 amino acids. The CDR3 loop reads CASSQGQEQYF. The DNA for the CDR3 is TGCGCCAGCAGCCAGGGCCAGGAGCAGTACTTC. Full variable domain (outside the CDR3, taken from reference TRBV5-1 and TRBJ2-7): KAGVTQTPRYLIKTRGQQVTLSCSPISGHRSVSWYQQTPGQGLQFLFEYFSETQRNKGNFPGRFSGRQFSNSRSEMNVSTLELGDSALYLCASSQGQEQYFGPGTRLTVT.

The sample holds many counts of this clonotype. The CDR3 protein is CASSQERAGGPPDTQYF. CDR3 sequence (DNA): TGTGCCAGCAGCCAAGAGAGGGCGGGAGGGCCCCCAGATACGCAGTATTTT. V gene TRBV4-2 combines with J gene TRBJ2-3; the match to TRBD2 covers 9 bases. The CDR3 loop spans 17 amino acids. The V gene end was trimmed by 0 bases and the J gene end by 4 bases; junction bases not matched to a gene: 8. The germline gives CDR1 LGHNA, CDR2 YNFKEQ.

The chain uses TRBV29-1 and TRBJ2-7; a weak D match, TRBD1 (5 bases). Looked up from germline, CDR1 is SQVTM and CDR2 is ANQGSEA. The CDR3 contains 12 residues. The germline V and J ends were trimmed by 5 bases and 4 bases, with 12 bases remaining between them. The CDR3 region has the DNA TGCAGCGTTCAGGGCGGAGTGTACGAGCAGTACTTC. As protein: CSVQGGVYEQYF.

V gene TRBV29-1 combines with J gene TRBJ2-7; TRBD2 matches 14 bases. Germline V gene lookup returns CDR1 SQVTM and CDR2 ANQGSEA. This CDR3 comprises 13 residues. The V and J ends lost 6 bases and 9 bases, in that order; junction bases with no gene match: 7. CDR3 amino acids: CSVRLAGGRWQYF. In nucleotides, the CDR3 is TGCAGCGTACGACTAGCGGGAGGGCGGTGGCAGTACTTC.

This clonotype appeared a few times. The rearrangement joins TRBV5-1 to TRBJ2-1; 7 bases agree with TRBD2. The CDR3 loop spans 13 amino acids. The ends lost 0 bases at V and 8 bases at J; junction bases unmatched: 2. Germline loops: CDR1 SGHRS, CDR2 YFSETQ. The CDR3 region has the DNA TGCGCCAGCAGCTTGGGCGGGAGTTATGAGCAGTTCTTC. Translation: CASSLGGSYEQFF.

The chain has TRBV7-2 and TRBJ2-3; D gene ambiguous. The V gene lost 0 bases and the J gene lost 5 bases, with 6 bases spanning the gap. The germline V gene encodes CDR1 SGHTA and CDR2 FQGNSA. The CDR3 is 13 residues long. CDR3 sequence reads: CASSLATGDTQYF. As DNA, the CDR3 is TGTGCCAGCAGCTTAGCAACGGGAGATACGCAGTATTTT.

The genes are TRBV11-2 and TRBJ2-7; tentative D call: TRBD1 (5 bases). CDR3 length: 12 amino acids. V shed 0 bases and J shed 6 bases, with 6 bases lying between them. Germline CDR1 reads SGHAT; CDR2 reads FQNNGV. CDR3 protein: CASSLDQGEQYF. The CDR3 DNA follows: TGTGCCAGCAGCTTAGATCAGGGCGAGCAGTACTTC.

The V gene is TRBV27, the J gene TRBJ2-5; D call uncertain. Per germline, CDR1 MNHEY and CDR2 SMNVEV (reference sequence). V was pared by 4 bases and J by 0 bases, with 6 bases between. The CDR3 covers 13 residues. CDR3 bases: TGTGCCAGCAGTTCCTCTGACCAAGAGACCCAGTACTTC. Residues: CASSSSDQETQYF.

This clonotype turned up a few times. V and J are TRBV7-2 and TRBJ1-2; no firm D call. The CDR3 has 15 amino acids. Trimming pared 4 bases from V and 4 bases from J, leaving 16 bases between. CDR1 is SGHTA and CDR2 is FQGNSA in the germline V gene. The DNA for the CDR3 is TGTGCCAGCAGCTCAAGACTGAGCCTATTCTATGGCTACACCTTC. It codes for CASSSRLSLFYGYTF. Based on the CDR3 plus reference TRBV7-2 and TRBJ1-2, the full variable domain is GAGVSQSPSNKVTEKGKDVELRCDPISGHTALYWYRQSLGQGLEFLIYFQGNSAPDKSGLPSDRFSAERTGGSVSTLTIQRTQQEDSAVYLCASSSRLSLFYGYTFGSGTRLTVV.

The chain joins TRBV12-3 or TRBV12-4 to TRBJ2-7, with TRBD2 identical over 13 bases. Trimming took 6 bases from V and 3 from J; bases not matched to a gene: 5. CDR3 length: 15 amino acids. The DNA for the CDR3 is TGTGCCAGCAGGGGGACTAGCGGGATGTACTACGAGCAGTACTTC. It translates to CASRGTSGMYYEQYF.

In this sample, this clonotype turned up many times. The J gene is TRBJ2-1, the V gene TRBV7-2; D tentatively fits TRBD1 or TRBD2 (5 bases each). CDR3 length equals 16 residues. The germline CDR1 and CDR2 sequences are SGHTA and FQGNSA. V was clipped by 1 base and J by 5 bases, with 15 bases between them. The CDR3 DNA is TGTGCCAGCAGCTTAGTCGGGGTCAGGGCTAACAATGAGCAGTTCTTC. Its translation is CASSLVGVRANNEQFF.

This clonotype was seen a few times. The CDR3 sequence: CASSLGDLAGADTQYF. As DNA, the CDR3 is TGTGCCAGCAGCTTAGGGGACCTAGCGGGGGCGGATACGCAGTATTTT. The J gene is TRBJ2-3, the V gene TRBV7-9; 10 bases line up with TRBD2. J lost 6 bases, V lost 1 base, and 7 bases had no gene match. Looked up from germline, CDR1 is SEHNR and CDR2 is FQNEAQ (reference sequence). This CDR3 region has 16 residues.

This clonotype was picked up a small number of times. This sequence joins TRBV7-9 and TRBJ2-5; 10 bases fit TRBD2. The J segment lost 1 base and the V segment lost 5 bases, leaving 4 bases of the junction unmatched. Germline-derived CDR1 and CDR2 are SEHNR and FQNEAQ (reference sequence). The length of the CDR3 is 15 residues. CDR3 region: CASSPGLAVQETQYF. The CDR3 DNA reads TGTGCCAGCAGCCCCGGACTAGCGGTCCAAGAGACCCAGTACTTC.

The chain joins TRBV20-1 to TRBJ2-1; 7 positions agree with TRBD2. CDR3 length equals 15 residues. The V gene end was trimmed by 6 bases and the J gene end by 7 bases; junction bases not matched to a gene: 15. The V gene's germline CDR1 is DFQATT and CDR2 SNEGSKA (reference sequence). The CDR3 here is CSANVMGGITNEQFF. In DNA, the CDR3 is TGCAGTGCGAACGTGATGGGAGGGATAACGAATGAGCAGTTCTTC.

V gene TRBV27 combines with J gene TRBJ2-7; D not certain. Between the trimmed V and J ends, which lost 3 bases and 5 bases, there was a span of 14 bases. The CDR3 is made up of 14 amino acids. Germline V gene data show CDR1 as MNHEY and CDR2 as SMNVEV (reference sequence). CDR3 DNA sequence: TGTGCCAGCAGTTTTGTGTCGGGCCGAGACGAGCAGTACTTC. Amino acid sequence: CASSFVSGRDEQYF.

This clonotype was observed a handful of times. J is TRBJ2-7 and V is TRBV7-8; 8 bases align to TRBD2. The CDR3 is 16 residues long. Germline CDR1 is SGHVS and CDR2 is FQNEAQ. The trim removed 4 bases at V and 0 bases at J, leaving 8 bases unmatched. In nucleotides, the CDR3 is TGTGCCAGCAGCTCACTAGCGGTTTACAGCTCCTACGAGCAGTACTTC. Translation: CASSSLAVYSSYEQYF.

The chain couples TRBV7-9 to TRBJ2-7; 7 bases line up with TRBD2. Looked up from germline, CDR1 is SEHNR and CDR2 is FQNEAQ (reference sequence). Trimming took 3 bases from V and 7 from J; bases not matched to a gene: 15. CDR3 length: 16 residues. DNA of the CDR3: TGTGCCAGCAGCTTCTCCGCGGGAAGGGGACTATGGGAGCAGTACTTC. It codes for CASSFSAGRGLWEQYF.

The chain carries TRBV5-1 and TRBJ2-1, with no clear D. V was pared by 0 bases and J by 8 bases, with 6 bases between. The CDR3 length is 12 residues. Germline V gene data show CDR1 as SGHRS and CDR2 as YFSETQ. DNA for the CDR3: TGCGCCAGCAGCTTGGCTAGTTATGAGCAGTTCTTC. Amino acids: CASSLASYEQFF.

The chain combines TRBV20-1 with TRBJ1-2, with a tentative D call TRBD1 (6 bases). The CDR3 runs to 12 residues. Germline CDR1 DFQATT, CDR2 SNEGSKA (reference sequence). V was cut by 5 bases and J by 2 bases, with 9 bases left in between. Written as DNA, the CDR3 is TGCAGTGCTGCCGGACAGAACTATGGCTACACCTTC. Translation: CSAAGQNYGYTF.

This CDR3 reads CASSDSATSGDEQFF. CDR3 DNA sequence: TGTGCCAGCAGTGACTCGGCGACTAGCGGGGATGAGCAGTTCTTC. The rearrangement joins TRBV6-4 to TRBJ2-1; 11 bases line up with TRBD2. The CDR3 sequence is 15 residues long. Losses at the gene ends were 0 bases for V and 8 bases for J; bases not matched to a gene: 3. Germline CDR1 reads MRHNA; CDR2 reads SNTAGT.

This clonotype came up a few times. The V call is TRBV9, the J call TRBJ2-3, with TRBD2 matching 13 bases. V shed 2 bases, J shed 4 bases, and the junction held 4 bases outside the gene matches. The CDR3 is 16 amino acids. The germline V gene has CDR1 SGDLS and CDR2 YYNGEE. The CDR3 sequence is CASSVRTSGSADTQYF. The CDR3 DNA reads TGTGCCAGCAGCGTCCGGACTAGCGGGAGCGCAGATACGCAGTATTTT.

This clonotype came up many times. CDR3 coding DNA: TGTGCCTCGGTGGACCCAGCGGGAGGAGGTACAGATACGCAGTATTTT. Translated, it gives CASVDPAGGGTDTQYF. The chain joins TRBV10-3 to TRBJ2-3; TRBD2 matches at 9 bases. CDR3 length: 16 amino acids. The J segment lost 3 bases and the V segment lost 11 bases, leaving 15 bases of the junction unmatched. From germline, CDR1 is ENHRY and CDR2 SYGVKD.